This TCR beta chain is from a study of blood T cell repertoires in COVID-19. Sequencing was performed with immunoSEQ multiplex PCR; in TCRdb, only in-frame clones are kept and a portion is missing. The sample has a few hundred thousand clones, approximately 90% seen once. This CDR3 spans 12 amino acids. From germline, CDR1 is LNHNV and CDR2 YYDKDF (reference sequence). Trimming shortened V by 4 bases and J by 3 bases, and 6 bases separated the two germline ends. Seattle's cohort entered during active infection and was followed longitudinally. This TCR was recovered from a woman aged 50 to 60 with COVID-19, enrolled during active disease. J is TRBJ2-5 and V is TRBV15; D is ambiguous. The sequencing input was peripheral blood. DNA for the CDR3: TGTGCCACCAGCACTACCGAAGAGACCCAGTACTTC. It translates to CATSTTEETQYF. The full variable domain, rest sourced from reference TRBV15 and TRBJ2-5, is DAMVIQNPRYQVTQFGKPVTLSCSQTLNHNVMYWYQQKSSQAPKLLFHYYDKDFNNEADTPDNFQSRRPNTSFCFLDIRSPGLGDTAMYLCATSTTEETQYFGPGTRLLVL.